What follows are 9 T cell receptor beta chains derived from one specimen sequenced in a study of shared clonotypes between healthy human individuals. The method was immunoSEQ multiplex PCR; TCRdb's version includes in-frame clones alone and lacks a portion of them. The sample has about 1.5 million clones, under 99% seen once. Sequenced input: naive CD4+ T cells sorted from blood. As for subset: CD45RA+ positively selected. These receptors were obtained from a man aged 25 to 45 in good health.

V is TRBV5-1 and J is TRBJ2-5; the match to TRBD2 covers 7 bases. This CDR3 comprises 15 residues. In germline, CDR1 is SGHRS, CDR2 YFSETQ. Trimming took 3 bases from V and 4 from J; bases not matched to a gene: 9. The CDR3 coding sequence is TGCGCCAGCAGCTCTCAAAGGGGCGGGGGAGAGACCCAGTACTTC. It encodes CASSSQRGGGETQYF.

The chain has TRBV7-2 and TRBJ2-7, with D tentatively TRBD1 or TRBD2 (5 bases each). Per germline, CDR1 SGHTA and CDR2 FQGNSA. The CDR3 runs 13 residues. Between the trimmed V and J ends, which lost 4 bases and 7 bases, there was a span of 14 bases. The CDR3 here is CASSSQELAEQYF. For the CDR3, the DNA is TGTGCCAGCAGCTCACAGGAGTTAGCGGAGCAGTACTTC.

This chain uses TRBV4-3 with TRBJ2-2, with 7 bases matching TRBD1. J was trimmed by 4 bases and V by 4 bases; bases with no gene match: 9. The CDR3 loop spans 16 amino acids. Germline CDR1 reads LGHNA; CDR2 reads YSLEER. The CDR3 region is CASSLDRVLVTGELFF. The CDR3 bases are TGCGCCAGCAGCCTTGACAGGGTTTTAGTCACCGGGGAGCTGTTTTTT.

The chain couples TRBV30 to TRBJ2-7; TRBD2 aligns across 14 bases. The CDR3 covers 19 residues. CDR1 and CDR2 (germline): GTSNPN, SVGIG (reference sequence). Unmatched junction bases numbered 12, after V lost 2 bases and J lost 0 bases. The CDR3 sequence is CAWSRVSGLAGGLSYEQYF. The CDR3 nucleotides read TGTGCCTGGAGTCGCGTCAGCGGACTAGCGGGAGGCCTCTCCTACGAGCAGTACTTC.

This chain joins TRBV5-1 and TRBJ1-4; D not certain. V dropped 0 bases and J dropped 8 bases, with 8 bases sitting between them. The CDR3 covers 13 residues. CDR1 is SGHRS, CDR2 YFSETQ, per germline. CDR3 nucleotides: TGCGCCAGCAGCTTGGCCCCGGTCGAAAAACTGTTTTTT. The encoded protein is CASSLAPVEKLFF.

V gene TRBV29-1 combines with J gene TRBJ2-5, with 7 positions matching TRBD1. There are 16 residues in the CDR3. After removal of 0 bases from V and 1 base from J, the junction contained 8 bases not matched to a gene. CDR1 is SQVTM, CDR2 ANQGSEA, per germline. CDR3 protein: CSVEDRWGTVQETQYF. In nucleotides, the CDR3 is TGCAGCGTTGAAGATCGATGGGGGACAGTCCAAGAGACCCAGTACTTC. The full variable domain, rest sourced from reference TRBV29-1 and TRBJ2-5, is SAVISQKPSRDICQRGTSLTIQCQVDSQVTMMFWYRQQPGQSLTLIATANQGSEATYESGFVIDKFPISRPNLTFSTLTVSNMSPEDSSIYLCSVEDRWGTVQETQYFGPGTRLLVL.

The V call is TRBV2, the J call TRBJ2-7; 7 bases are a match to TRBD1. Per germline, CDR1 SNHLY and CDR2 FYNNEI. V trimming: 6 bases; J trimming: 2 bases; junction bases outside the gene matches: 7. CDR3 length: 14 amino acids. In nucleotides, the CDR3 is TGTGCCAGCAGCGACTTGGACAGGACCTACGAGCAGTACTTC. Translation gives CASSDLDRTYEQYF.

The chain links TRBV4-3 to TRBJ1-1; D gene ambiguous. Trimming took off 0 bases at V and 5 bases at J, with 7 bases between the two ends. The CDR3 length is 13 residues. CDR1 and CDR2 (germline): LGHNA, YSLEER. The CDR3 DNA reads TGCGCCAGCAGCCAAGATCTTAGTACTGAAGCTTTCTTT. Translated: CASSQDLSTEAFF.

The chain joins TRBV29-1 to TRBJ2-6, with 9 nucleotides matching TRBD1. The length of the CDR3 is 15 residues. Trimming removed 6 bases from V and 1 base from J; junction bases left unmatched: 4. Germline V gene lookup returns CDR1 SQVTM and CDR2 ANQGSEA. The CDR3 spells CSVRDRESGANVLTF. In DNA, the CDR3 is TGCAGCGTCCGGGACAGGGAATCTGGGGCCAACGTCCTGACTTTC.